This T cell receptor (beta chain) is from a study of Graves' ophthalmopathy and Graves' hyperthyroidism. Turning to this clonotype: The target antigen is unknown. One end of the junction varies from germline; a read error may be responsible.

Having ophthalmopathy, the donors showed moderate-to-severe activity, CAS ≥3 and NOSPECS ≥4, with disease lasting under 3 months. The PBMCs originated from around 11 ml of fresh peripheral blood. Study-level findings and limits: In blood, most expanded thyroid clonotypes above 0.001 frequency were also detected.

Amplified material comprised TCR beta CDR3 regions derived from RNA transcripts. Scientists carried out first-round RT-PCR using HTBI primers and then a second-round multiplex PCR. Via MiXCR, TCRdb re-called the multiplex PCR reads, giving one row per CDR3 protein. The table shows about 700,000 distinct CDR3 sequences, with roughly 41% occurring only once. The CDR3 is 14 residues long. Germline values: CDR1 ENHRY, CDR2 SYGVKD. What was sequenced was peripheral blood. This sequence was found in an adult man with Graves' ophthalmopathy. The chain has TRBV10-3 and TRBJ2-7; tentative D call: TRBD1 (5 bases). CDR3 protein: CASSYLSRAYEQYF. The DNA of the CDR3 is TGTGCCAGCAGTTACTTGTCCAGGGCCTACGAGCAGTACTTC.